What follows are 3 T cell receptor beta chains derived from one specimen sequenced in a study of cytomegalovirus exposure and HLA in healthy donors. Produced via immunoSEQ multiplex PCR; TCRdb's table is partial and in-frame only. The profile shows fewer than 90,000 clones, roughly 94% of them singletons. Sequenced: PBMCs. The receptors stem from a woman younger than 30 in good health and CMV-seropositive.

The chain recombines TRBV4-3 with TRBJ1-2, with TRBD1 identical over 8 bases. CDR1 LGHNA and CDR2 YSLEER come from the germline V gene. The junction had 9 bases not matched to a gene; V was cut back by 1 base and J by 8 bases. This CDR3 is built from 15 residues. The CDR3 sequence is CASSQGTQGAGGYTF. CDR3 sequence (DNA): TGCGCCAGCAGCCAAGGCACTCAGGGGGCGGGCGGCTACACCTTC.

V is TRBV21-1 and J is TRBJ1-2; the table's TRBD1 call for D was not verified on the DNA. TRBV21-1 corresponds to a pseudogene. The CDR3 is 18 amino acids. CDR3 nucleotides: TGTGCCAGCAGCAACGACAGGGTGAAGTCGCCCCACTACTATGGCTACACCTTC. It codes for CASSNDRVKSPHYYGYTF.

The CDR3 loop is CAWSVDRVRPSSGNTIYF. CDR3 coding DNA: TGTGCCTGGAGTGTTGACAGGGTGAGACCGTCCTCTGGAAACACCATATATTTT. This chain links TRBV30 with TRBJ1-3; TRBD1 matches at 7 bases. Germline V lookup: CDR1 GTSNPN, CDR2 SVGIG (reference sequence). After removal of 0 bases from V and 0 bases from J, the junction contained 11 bases not matched to a gene. The CDR3 is made up of 18 amino acids.